What follows are 22 T cell receptor beta chains derived from one specimen sequenced in a study of T-cell reconstitution after alpha-beta-depleted transplantation in children. Researchers prepared the TCRbeta library using unique molecular identifiers, the study reports. TCRdb re-derived calls from the PCR reads in MiXCR, one entry per CDR3 protein. In the table there are a few hundred thousand distinct CDR3 sequences, over 20% of which are singletons. This material consisted of PBMCs, taken before TCRalphabeta/CD19-depleted stem cell transplant. These receptors originate from a boy less than two years old with Wiskott-Aldrich syndrome, due to receive a stem cell transplant.

In its sample, this clonotype was seen a few times. The V and J genes are TRBV5-1 and TRBJ1-1, with D unclear. The CDR3 loop spans 15 amino acids. The germline V gene has CDR1 SGHRS and CDR2 YFSETQ. V was clipped by 0 bases and J by 6 bases, with 15 bases between them. The CDR3 reads CASSLAGIARSEAFF. CDR3 DNA: TGCGCCAGCAGCTTGGCTGGCATAGCGAGGTCTGAAGCTTTCTTT.

This rearrangement joins TRBV18 to TRBJ2-6; 7 positions match TRBD1. Germline loops: CDR1 KGHSH, CDR2 LQKENI. The CDR3 runs 16 residues. Trimming took 6 bases from V and 0 from J; bases not matched to a gene: 5. CDR3 protein: CASSPGQISGANVLTF. In nucleotides, the CDR3 is TGTGCCAGCTCTCCGGGACAGATCTCTGGGGCCAACGTCCTGACTTTC. Filled out from reference TRBV18 and TRBJ2-6, the complete variable domain reads NAGVMQNPRHLVRRRGQEARLRCSPMKGHSHVYWYRQLPEEGLKFMVYLQKENIIDESGMPKERFSAEFPKEGPSILRIQQVVRGDSAAYFCASSPGQISGANVLTFGAGSRLTVL.

A remark on this clonotype: The junction shows a germline mismatch at one end, possibly a read error. V usage is TRBV6-1 and J usage is TRBJ2-5; D may be TRBD1 or TRBD2 (5 bases each). Germline assignment: CDR1 MNHNS and CDR2 SASEGT. The CDR3 has 15 amino acids. Here the CDR3 DNA reads TGTGCCAGCAATGAACTAGGAAGGGACGAAGAGACCCAGTACTTC. It is translated as CASNELGRDEETQYF.

The V gene is TRBV20-1, the J gene TRBJ2-1; D not resolved. Germline CDR1 is DFQATT and CDR2 is SNEGSKA (reference sequence). Between the trimmed V and J ends, which lost 3 bases and 6 bases, there was a span of 9 bases. The CDR3 runs 12 residues. CDR3 loop: CSARIVSNEQFF. As DNA, the CDR3 is TGCAGTGCTAGGATAGTGAGCAATGAGCAGTTCTTC.

The V gene is TRBV6-2 or TRBV6-3, the J gene TRBJ2-1, with TRBD2 identical over 8 bases. This CDR3 spans 12 amino acids. V lost 0 bases to trimming and J lost 13 bases; unmatched junction nucleotides: 2. CDR1 and CDR2 from the germline V gene are MNHEY and SVGEGT. The CDR3 DNA is TGTGCCAGCAGTTACTCGACTAGCGCTCAGTTCTTC. Encoded protein: CASSYSTSAQFF.

This chain connects TRBV28 to TRBJ1-6; 11 positions agree with TRBD1. Germline values: CDR1 MDHEN, CDR2 SYDVKM. Trimming removed 10 bases from V and 1 base from J; junction bases left unmatched: 9. The CDR3 runs 17 residues. The CDR3 region is CATSGQGALSYNSPLHF. CDR3 bases: TGTGCCACCTCCGGACAGGGGGCTCTATCCTATAATTCACCCCTCCACTTT.

The gene calls are TRBV20-1 and TRBJ2-3, with TRBD2 identical over 12 bases. Germline CDR1 is DFQATT and CDR2 is SNEGSKA (reference sequence). The V and J ends lost 6 bases and 5 bases, in that order; junction bases with no gene match: 9. This CDR3 region has 15 residues. The CDR3 here is CSAGLAGGLGDTQYF. In nucleotides, the CDR3 is TGCAGTGCGGGGCTAGCGGGAGGGCTTGGAGATACGCAGTATTTT.

DNA of the CDR3: TGTGCCAGCACTCGGACTAGCGGGAGTGAGCAGTTCTTC. This sequence encodes CASTRTSGSEQFF. This sequence joins TRBV12-3 or TRBV12-4 and TRBJ2-1; 13 bases agree with TRBD2. V lost 7 bases, J lost 9 bases, and 3 bases stayed unmatched. The CDR3 runs to 13 residues.

This sequence joins TRBV10-3 and TRBJ2-6; no definite D call. Looked up from germline, CDR1 is ENHRY and CDR2 is SYGVKD. This CDR3 spans 15 amino acids. V gave up 2 bases and J gave up 6 bases, with 11 bases separating them. DNA for the CDR3: TGTGCCATCAGTGAGGAAGATCAGGAGGCCAACGTCCTGACTTTC. It specifies CAISEEDQEANVLTF.

The chain uses TRBV18 and TRBJ2-1; 7 bases fit TRBD2. The V gene end was trimmed by 1 base and the J gene end by 8 bases; junction bases not matched to a gene: 11. Germline CDR1 is KGHSH and CDR2 is LQKENI. The CDR3 length is 16 residues. The CDR3 DNA sequence: TGTGCCAGCTCACCACTTATAGCGGGCTTATCGGATGAGCAGTTCTTC. This encodes CASSPLIAGLSDEQFF.

CDR3 residues: CAIYSSRTGELFF. As DNA, the CDR3 is TGTGCCATCTATTCTAGCCGCACCGGGGAGCTGTTTTTT. V usage is TRBV10-3 and J usage is TRBJ2-2; D possibly corresponds to TRBD2 (5 bases). This CDR3 is built from 13 residues. V gave up 8 bases and J gave up 4 bases, with 11 bases separating them. CDR1 is ENHRY and CDR2 is SYGVKD in the germline V gene.

This clonotype has at least ten counts. This chain uses TRBV5-1 with TRBJ1-2; possibly TRBD1 for D (5 bases). V lost 0 bases to trimming and J lost 4 bases, with 7 bases between them. This CDR3 contains 13 residues. Looked up from germline, CDR1 is SGHRS and CDR2 is YFSETQ. CDR3 sequence (DNA): TGCGCCAGCAGCTTGGATGGGGGCTATGGCTACACCTTC. Encoded protein: CASSLDGGYGYTF. Together with reference TRBV5-1 and TRBJ1-2, the CDR3 gives the full variable domain: KAGVTQTPRYLIKTRGQQVTLSCSPISGHRSVSWYQQTPGQGLQFLFEYFSETQRNKGNFPGRFSGRQFSNSRSEMNVSTLELGDSALYLCASSLDGGYGYTFGSGTRLTVV.

The rearrangement links TRBV7-2 to TRBJ1-4; D uncertain. Germline V gene sequence: CDR1 SGHTA, CDR2 FQGNSA. This CDR3 spans 13 amino acids. Between the trimmed V and J ends, which lost 2 bases and 6 bases, there was a span of 7 bases. CDR3 in DNA: TGTGCCAGCAGCTTACGCCCCTATGAAAAACTGTTTTTT. Protein product: CASSLRPYEKLFF.

The J gene is TRBJ2-3, the V gene TRBV24-1; D is undetermined. The CDR3 has 14 amino acids. V dropped 3 bases and J dropped 0 bases, with 6 bases sitting between them. CDR1 and CDR2 (germline): KGHDR, SFDVKD. CDR3 amino acids: CATSDPTSTDTQYF. CDR3 sequence (DNA): TGTGCCACCAGTGATCCGACTAGCACAGATACGCAGTATTTT.

The chain is built from TRBV20-1 and TRBJ2-5, with 10 bases lining up with TRBD2. V was pared by 1 base and J by 5 bases, with 10 bases of the junction left unmatched. There are 16 residues in the CDR3. From germline, CDR1 is DFQATT and CDR2 SNEGSKA (reference sequence). The CDR3 region has the DNA TGCAGTGCTAGAGCCCTCCATCTAGCGGGAGCTGAGACCCAGTACTTC. Its translation: CSARALHLAGAETQYF.

The V and J genes are TRBV27 and TRBJ1-1; TRBD1 might be the D (5 bases). Trimming cost V 6 bases and J 0 bases, with 8 bases left between them. CDR1 and CDR2 (germline): MNHEY, SMNVEV (reference sequence). This CDR3 has 13 amino acids. The chain's CDR3 is CASSRRVNTEAFF. Here the CDR3 DNA reads TGTGCCAGCAGCCGCAGGGTGAACACTGAAGCTTTCTTT.

The table lists this clonotype with a few counts. The chain joins TRBV5-5 to TRBJ2-7; D may be TRBD1 (5 bases). V shed 5 bases and J shed 1 base, with 16 bases lying between them. CDR1 and CDR2 (germline): SGHKS, YYEKEE (reference sequence). This CDR3 region has 15 residues. The CDR3 DNA reads as TGTGCCAGCAGGAGGCTACAGGCCCTATCCTACGAGCAGTACTTC. The encoded protein is CASRRLQALSYEQYF.

This clonotype was found a few times. CDR3 region: CASSFQGADGELFF. Written as DNA, the CDR3 is TGTGCCAGCAGTTTTCAGGGGGCCGACGGGGAGCTGTTTTTT. The chain has TRBV27 and TRBJ2-2, with TRBD1 identical over 8 bases. With V trimmed by 3 bases and J by 7 bases, 4 bases remained unmatched. This CDR3 has 14 residues. Germline CDR1 and CDR2: MNHEY and SMNVEV (reference sequence).

This clonotype has a handful of counts. The genes are TRBV6-1 and TRBJ2-1; the match to TRBD2 covers 10 bases. Germline V gene data show CDR1 as MNHNS and CDR2 as SASEGT. The CDR3 runs to 19 residues. After removal of 6 bases from V and 0 bases from J, the junction contained 14 bases not matched to a gene. CDR3 amino acids: CASRALVAGGLNSYNEQFF. CDR3 sequence (DNA): TGTGCCAGCAGGGCTTTGGTAGCGGGGGGCCTTAACTCCTACAATGAGCAGTTCTTC.

This clonotype was seen more than once but under ten times. The chain employs TRBV28 and TRBJ1-5; 7 nucleotides align to TRBD1. The junction had 2 bases not matched to a gene; V was cut back by 10 bases and J by 2 bases. This CDR3 comprises 12 residues. Germline V gene lookup returns CDR1 MDHEN and CDR2 SYDVKM. The CDR3 nucleotides read TGTGCCATCAGGGGGGGCAATCAGCCCCAGCATTTT. Translation: CAIRGGNQPQHF.

This clonotype was counted a few times. The chain couples TRBV4-1 to TRBJ2-5; D assignment may be TRBD1 or TRBD2 (5 bases each). Germline V gene data show CDR1 as MGHRA and CDR2 as YSYEKL. V lost 4 bases, J lost 1 base, and 16 bases lay in between. This CDR3 comprises 16 residues. The CDR3 sequence is CASSPTGPNLQETQYF. The CDR3 DNA is TGCGCCAGCAGCCCTACGGGGCCGAATCTCCAAGAGACCCAGTACTTC.

This clonotype has just a few counts. The V gene is TRBV7-2, the J gene TRBJ2-7; D may be TRBD2 (6 bases). The CDR3 has 13 amino acids. CDR1 SGHTA and CDR2 FQGNSA come from the germline V gene. The V and J ends lost 0 bases and 5 bases respectively, with 8 bases between them. The CDR3 is CASSLAPGDEQYF. The CDR3 nucleotides read TGTGCCAGCAGCTTAGCGCCGGGGGACGAGCAGTACTTC.